The 16 T cell receptor beta chains below were found in one sample sequenced in a study of T cell responses to AZD1222 COVID-19 vaccine. This table comes from immunoSEQ multiplex PCR, and its TCRdb copy is limited to in-frame clones, with some not included. The table lists over 65,000 clones, over 85% of them singletons. Material: peripheral blood, obtained 28 days after the second AZD1222 dose. These receptor sequences come from an adult who received the AZD1222 COVID-19 vaccine.

This clone has more than one count but fewer than ten. The gene calls are TRBV21-1 and TRBJ1-6; TRBD1 is the table's D call and was not checked against the DNA. TRBV21-1 is given as a pseudogene. This CDR3 spans 15 amino acids. CDR3 in DNA: TGTGCCAGCAGCAAACGAGCAGGGGTGAGTTCACCCCTCCACTTT. This sequence encodes CASSKRAGVSSPLHF.

The chain employs TRBV30 and TRBJ2-3; 10 positions match TRBD2. This CDR3 contains 13 residues. Germline loops: CDR1 GTSNPN, CDR2 SVGIG (reference sequence). The ends lost 8 bases at V and 3 bases at J; junction bases unmatched: 5. CDR3 loop: CARTSGTTDTQYF. The CDR3 nucleotides are TGTGCCCGCACTAGCGGGACTACAGATACGCAGTATTTT.

V is TRBV2 and J is TRBJ1-2; 8 bases align to TRBD1. Germline V gene data show CDR1 as SNHLY and CDR2 as FYNNEI. This CDR3 comprises 13 residues. V trimming: 7 bases; J trimming: 4 bases; junction bases outside the gene matches: 5. In nucleotides, the CDR3 is TGTGCCAGCACTTTCGGACAGGGCTATGGCTACACCTTC. Translation gives CASTFGQGYGYTF.

The chain links TRBV7-3 to TRBJ1-6, with TRBD1 matching over 7 bases. CDR1 SGHTA and CDR2 FQGTGA come from the germline V gene. The CDR3 length is 14 residues. V was pared by 2 bases and J by 10 bases, with 5 bases of the junction left unmatched. DNA for the CDR3: TGTGCCAGCAGCTTAGGGACAGAGACCTCACCCCTCCACTTT. Protein product: CASSLGTETSPLHF.

The chain couples TRBV4-3 to TRBJ2-3; D gene unclear. The CDR3 contains 14 residues. Trimming removed 0 bases at V and 1 base at J, with 5 bases between. CDR1 LGHNA and CDR2 YSLEER come from the germline V gene. CDR3 bases: TGCGCCAGCAGCCAAGATATCGGCACAGATACGCAGTATTTT. It translates to CASSQDIGTDTQYF.

This chain connects TRBV27 to TRBJ1-1; D may be TRBD1 (5 bases). The CDR3 has 16 residues. Germline V CDR1 and CDR2: MNHEY, SMNVEV (reference sequence). V shed 5 bases and J shed 3 bases, with 19 bases lying between them. The chain's CDR3 is CASSPLGIGAHTEAFF. CDR3 nucleotide sequence: TGTGCCAGCAGTCCCCTTGGGATTGGGGCGCACACTGAAGCTTTCTTT.

The rearrangement uses TRBV11-3 and TRBJ2-2; TRBD1 matches at 7 bases. Germline assignment: CDR1 SGHNT and CDR2 YENEEA. V was clipped by 2 bases and J by 4 bases; unmatched bases: 1. The CDR3 sequence is 14 residues long. The DNA of the CDR3 is TGTGCCAGCAGCTTATACAGGGGCACCGGGGAGCTGTTTTTT. Translated, it gives CASSLYRGTGELFF. The full variable domain, its missing parts supplied by reference TRBV11-3 and TRBJ2-2, is EAGVVQSPRYKIIEKKQPVAFWCNPISGHNTLYWYLQNLGQGPELLIRYENEEAVDDSQLPKDRFSAERLKGVDSTLKIQPAELGDSAVYLCASSLYRGTGELFFGEGSRLTVL.

V usage is TRBV24-1 and J usage is TRBJ1-1; D unresolved. The germline gives CDR1 KGHDR, CDR2 SFDVKD. The CDR3 length is 12 residues. The germline V and J ends were trimmed by 3 bases and 3 bases, with 4 bases remaining between them. CDR3 residues: CATSDPDTEAFF. The CDR3, as DNA: TGTGCCACCAGTGATCCCGACACTGAAGCTTTCTTT.

This chain links TRBV27 with TRBJ2-1; 7 nucleotides line up with TRBD1. V lost 6 bases and J lost 4; bases outside the gene matches: 3. The germline V gene encodes CDR1 MNHEY and CDR2 SMNVEV (reference sequence). The CDR3 sequence is 13 residues long. CDR3 residues: CASSPRGYNEQFF. The CDR3 DNA is TGTGCCAGCAGCCCCAGGGGGTACAATGAGCAGTTCTTC.

V usage is TRBV10-2 and J usage is TRBJ2-7; TRBD1 or TRBD2 may be the D gene (5 bases each). The CDR3 runs to 12 residues. The V end was cut by 10 bases, the J end by 2 bases, with 12 bases between. CDR1 is WSHSY, CDR2 SAAADI, per germline. CDR3 coding DNA: TGCGCCACACGGGGCTCAACCTACGAGCAGTACGTC. Its translation is CATRGSTYEQYV.

The rearrangement joins TRBV3-1 (or the pseudogene TRBV3-2) to TRBJ1-2; D call uncertain. The CDR3 runs 14 residues. CDR1 is LGHDT, CDR2 YNNKEL, per germline (reference sequence). The V end lost 0 bases, the J end lost 1 base, and 6 bases lay between the germline ends. CDR3 protein: CASSQDLGNYGYTF. CDR3 DNA sequence: TGTGCCAGCAGCCAAGATTTGGGTAACTATGGCTACACCTTC.

This clone has a single count. This chain joins TRBV3-1 (or the pseudogene TRBV3-2) and TRBJ1-1, with D unresolved. The germline V and J ends were trimmed by 0 bases and 5 bases, with 13 bases remaining between them. Germline values: CDR1 LGHDT, CDR2 YNNKEL (reference sequence). There are 15 residues in the CDR3. Here the CDR3 DNA reads TGTGCCAGCAGCCAAGATCCAATGGTGGGTACTGAAGCTTTCTTT. It is translated as CASSQDPMVGTEAFF.

This chain uses TRBV7-9 with TRBJ2-1; 9 bases align to TRBD2. This CDR3 has 16 amino acids. V dropped 5 bases and J dropped 7; count of bases not matched to a gene: 12. Germline loops: CDR1 SEHNR, CDR2 FQNEAQ (reference sequence). CDR3 nucleotide sequence: TGTGCCAGCAGCCCTCCTAAGCGGGGGGCAACGAATGAGCAGTTCTTC. It yields the protein CASSPPKRGATNEQFF.

The V and J genes are TRBV7-9 and TRBJ2-1; D assignment may be TRBD1 or TRBD2 (5 bases each). V shed 6 bases and J shed 13 bases, with 10 bases lying between them. Germline CDR1 reads SEHNR; CDR2 reads FQNEAQ (reference sequence). This CDR3 is 10 amino acids long. In DNA, the CDR3 is TGTGCCAGCAGTGGGGGTTATCAGTTCTTC. Translated, it gives CASSGGYQFF.

The gene calls are TRBV4-2 and TRBJ2-2, with D unclear. Trimming took 0 bases from V and 0 from J, leaving 8 bases between them. CDR3 length equals 16 residues. The V gene's germline CDR1 is LGHNA and CDR2 YNFKEQ. The CDR3 loop reads CASSQEWLTNTGELFF. CDR3 nucleotide sequence: TGTGCCAGCAGCCAAGAATGGCTAACGAACACCGGGGAGCTGTTTTTT.

The CDR3 sequence: CAIRGQGSNEKLFF. DNA for the CDR3: TGTGCCATCAGAGGACAGGGGTCTAATGAAAAACTGTTTTTT. The chain employs TRBV10-3 and TRBJ1-4; TRBD1 agrees at 9 bases. CDR1 is ENHRY, CDR2 SYGVKD, per germline. This CDR3 comprises 14 residues. V shed 6 bases, J shed 3 bases, and the junction held 2 bases outside the gene matches.